The clone carrying this TCR beta chain came up once. V shed 4 bases and J 8 bases; nucleotides not matched to a gene: 4. This CDR3 has 12 amino acids. Germline V gives CDR1 SGHNT, CDR2 YENEEA. For this donor, CMV serostatus was not recorded. The data were taken from a study of cytomegalovirus exposure and HLA in healthy donors. PCR used 60 Vbeta primers and 13 Jbeta primers. This table comes from immunoSEQ multiplex PCR, and its TCRdb copy is limited to in-frame clones, with some not included. The sample yields around 120,000 clones, about four fifths seen once. The specimen was PBMCs. The V and J genes are TRBV11-3 and TRBJ1-2; 7 nucleotides line up with TRBD1. This clonotype was obtained from a human donor in good health. The CDR3 DNA sequence: TGTGCCAGCAGCTCAGGGGGGCTCGGCTACACCTTC. Its translation is CASSSGGLGYTF.